Following are 12 T cell receptor beta chains from one sample sequenced in a study of CD8+ T cells in alopecia areata. Extraction and reverse transcription of RNA yielded cDNA as the sequencing template. The assay was immunoSEQ multiplex PCR, and TCRdb's table has in-frame clones only and misses some. The table lists under 85,000 clones, approximately 45% of them singletons. The sequencing here drew on CD8+ T cells sorted from blood, taken at week 0. The receptors shown here come from a human donor with alopecia areata.

This clone has at least ten counts. This chain uses TRBV6-1 with TRBJ1-5; D uncertain. This CDR3 region has 16 residues. V shed 3 bases and J shed 3 bases, with 15 bases lying between them. Germline V gene sequence: CDR1 MNHNS, CDR2 SASEGT. For the CDR3, the DNA is TGTGCCAGCAGTGATGTCACCGCCCATAACAATCAGCCCCAGCATTTT. This sequence encodes CASSDVTAHNNQPQHF.

Only one count was recorded for this clone. Written as DNA, the CDR3 is TGTGCCAGCAGCAAACAGGGAGCTGCTGGCGGGGAGCTGTTTTTT. Translated, it gives CASSKQGAAGGELFF. The V and J genes are TRBV9 and TRBJ2-2; TRBD1 is a possible D gene (6 bases). The CDR3 has 15 amino acids. V dropped 4 bases and J dropped 7 bases, with 17 bases sitting between them. Germline CDR1 SGDLS, CDR2 YYNGEE.

The chain combines TRBV27 with TRBJ2-1, with D possibly being TRBD2 (7 bases). V was clipped by 10 bases and J by 8 bases, with 21 bases between them. The CDR3 loop spans 14 amino acids. Looked up from germline, CDR1 is MNHEY and CDR2 is SMNVEV (reference sequence). DNA of the CDR3: TGTGCCACTCACTCGTGGGGGGGCTGGGATGAGCAGTTCTTC. Amino acids: CATHSWGGWDEQFF.

This sequence joins TRBV7-6 and TRBJ2-5; 8 bases fit TRBD1. Germline V lookup: CDR1 SGHVS, CDR2 FNYEAQ. V lost 5 bases and J lost 5; bases outside the gene matches: 4. The CDR3 is made up of 13 amino acids. For the CDR3, the DNA is TGTGCCAGCAGCGACAGGGGTGGGGAGACCCAGTACTTC. Encoded protein: CASSDRGGETQYF.

This clone was detected only a few times. The chain carries TRBV11-2 and TRBJ2-6; D unclear. This CDR3 is 17 amino acids long. V gave up 6 bases and J gave up 0 bases, with 15 bases separating them. The V gene's germline CDR1 is SGHAT and CDR2 FQNNGV. The CDR3 is CASRNRPPSSGANVLTF. The CDR3 DNA reads as TGTGCCAGCAGGAATCGACCACCCAGCTCTGGGGCCAACGTCCTGACTTTC.

The chain employs TRBV9 and TRBJ2-3; D is possibly TRBD2 (5 bases). V was clipped by 0 bases and J by 5 bases, with 10 bases between them. The CDR3 has 14 residues. Germline CDR1 and CDR2: SGDLS and YYNGEE. The chain's CDR3 is CASSVAGGGDTQYF. The CDR3 coding sequence is TGTGCCAGCAGCGTAGCGGGCGGAGGAGATACGCAGTATTTT.

V usage is TRBV27 and J usage is TRBJ2-3, with a tentative D call TRBD2 (5 bases). Germline loops: CDR1 MNHEY, CDR2 SMNVEV (reference sequence). The CDR3 loop spans 14 amino acids. Trimming shortened V by 3 bases and J by 3 bases, and 10 bases separated the two germline ends. The DNA for the CDR3 is TGTGCCAGCAGTTTCCTAGCTCCGACAGATACGCAGTATTTT. Its translation is CASSFLAPTDTQYF.

The V and J genes are TRBV9 and TRBJ2-1; D gene uncertain. Trimming took off 7 bases at V and 8 bases at J, with 13 bases between the two ends. The CDR3 has 12 residues. From germline, CDR1 is SGDLS and CDR2 YYNGEE. Here the CDR3 reads CASGSAFDEQFF. The CDR3 coding sequence is TGTGCCAGCGGATCAGCGTTCGATGAGCAGTTCTTC.

V and J are TRBV29-1 and TRBJ2-1; possibly TRBD1 for D (6 bases). With 6 bases removed from V and 2 bases from J, the gap between germline ends came to 14 bases. The CDR3 covers 14 residues. Germline CDR1 reads SQVTM; CDR2 reads ANQGSEA. The CDR3 DNA follows: TGCAGCGTGCACAGGGAGCCCACCTACAATGAGCAGTTCTTC. Translated: CSVHREPTYNEQFF.

The chain is built from TRBV15 and TRBJ1-5, with D maybe TRBD1 (6 bases). Germline loops: CDR1 LNHNV, CDR2 YYDKDF (reference sequence). Trimming stripped 0 bases from V and 7 bases from J, with 13 bases between. The length of the CDR3 is 15 residues. The CDR3 sequence: CATSRDRGGGQPQHF. The CDR3 bases are TGTGCCACCAGCAGAGACAGGGGCGGAGGGCAGCCCCAGCATTTT.

The V call is TRBV6-4, the J call TRBJ2-7, with D possibly being TRBD1 (5 bases). This CDR3 region has 15 residues. Germline V lookup: CDR1 MRHNA, CDR2 SNTAGT. With 5 bases removed from V and 0 bases from J, the gap between germline ends came to 14 bases. CDR3 sequence reads: CASSYQETASYEQYF. The CDR3 DNA reads TGTGCCAGCAGTTACCAAGAGACAGCCTCCTACGAGCAGTACTTC.

This chain links TRBV9 with TRBJ2-5; possible D gene TRBD1, 6 bases. V lost 5 bases and J lost 4, with 12 bases in between. The CDR3 is made up of 13 amino acids. The germline gives CDR1 SGDLS, CDR2 YYNGEE. The CDR3 nucleotides are TGTGCCAGCAGTGACAGGTTCGGAGAGACCCAGTACTTC. Translating it yields CASSDRFGETQYF.